The sample holds one count of the clone carrying this T cell receptor beta chain. Antigen specificity is unknown. The data derive from a study of post-analysis software for immune sequencing data. Whole-study context: The cohort encompassed relapsing-remitting, secondary progressive and progressive-relapsing multiple sclerosis disease courses. General study findings and limits: About five TRBV segments occurring more often in patients than controls included TRBV5-6, TRBV5-1 and TRBV20-1. Among multiple sclerosis patients, normalized Chao1 diversity was significantly below that of controls.

The V end lost 6 bases, the J end lost 4 bases, and 19 bases lay between the germline ends. CDR3 length: 15 residues. Germline V gene sequence: CDR1 SGHAT, CDR2 FQNNGV. Prepared libraries of TCR beta cDNA carried unique molecular identifiers. TCRdb re-called the PCR reads with MiXCR, one entry per CDR3 protein. The profile shows some 800,000 distinct CDR3 sequences, roughly 46% of them singletons. The chain links TRBV11-2 to TRBJ2-7; a possible D gene is TRBD2 (6 bases). The source is a girl between 10 and 17 years old with multiple sclerosis. Material: blood. The DNA for the CDR3 is TGTGCCAGCAGTCCCGAGCGCCTAGCGAGTTACGAGCAGTACTTC. Protein product: CASSPERLASYEQYF.